This note documents a single T cell receptor (beta chain) sequence. These data originate in a study of blood T cell repertoires in COVID-19. Authors' analysis steps: Nucleated cell counts were estimated from reference gene primer amplification. Produced via immunoSEQ multiplex PCR; TCRdb's table is partial and in-frame only. Clonal size and the V and J genes are those of that table, whereas D and trimming came from the DNA. Here the sample spans about 160,000 clones, roughly 90% being singletons. The participants were between roughly 18 and 89 years old and came from 24 US areas. Self-reported history from a screening survey and questionnaire set each donor's cohort. This CDR3 comprises 15 residues. V dropped 0 bases and J dropped 2 bases, with 12 bases sitting between them. Germline lookup yields CDR1 SGHDT and CDR2 YYEEEE.

The J gene is TRBJ2-7, the V gene TRBV5-6; the D gene is possibly TRBD2 (5 bases). The sequencing sample was made of PBMCs or T cells enriched from blood (not recorded which). The sequence derives from a woman aged 45-60 years who had recovered from COVID-19. The CDR3 DNA is TGTGCCAGCAGCTTGGTCCGCCGGGATACCTACGAGCAGTACTTC. Translation gives CASSLVRRDTYEQYF.